A single sample gave rise to the 8 T cell receptor beta chains below, sequenced in a study of response to subunit inactivated influenza vaccine. TCRdb recomputed calls from the RT-PCR reads with MiXCR, one row per CDR3 protein. Of around 500,000 distinct CDR3 sequences listed, roughly 9.8% are singletons. The starting material was PBMCs from blood, obtained roughly 48 days after vaccination. The receptors were gathered from a man aged 45-60 years who received an inactivated influenza vaccine.

This sequence joins TRBV11-1 and TRBJ2-6; possibly TRBD1 or TRBD2 for D (5 bases each). This CDR3 contains 19 residues. V lost 5 bases and J 0 bases, leaving 20 bases between the germline ends. Germline assignment: CDR1 SGHAT and CDR2 FQDESV (reference sequence). Here the CDR3 DNA reads TGTGCCAGCAGCCCATGGTACTGGGACCTATCCTCTGGGGCCAACGTCCTGACTTTC. This translates into CASSPWYWDLSSGANVLTF. Full variable domain (missing parts from reference TRBV11-1 and TRBJ2-6): EAEVAQSPRYKITEKSQAVAFWCDPISGHATLYWYRQILGQGPELLVQFQDESVVDDSQLPKDRFSAERLKGVDSTLKIQPAELGDSAMYLCASSPWYWDLSSGANVLTFGAGSRLTVL.

This clonotype has a handful of counts. V and J are TRBV12-3 or TRBV12-4 and TRBJ2-5; D is tentatively TRBD1 or TRBD2 (5 bases each). V shed 6 bases and J shed 0 bases, with 14 bases lying between them. The CDR3 runs 15 residues. CDR3 residues: CASSPVGRDQETQYF. CDR3 DNA sequence: TGTGCCAGCAGCCCCGTGGGGCGGGACCAAGAGACCCAGTACTTC.

This clonotype turned up a few times. The chain carries TRBV4-1 and TRBJ1-2, with D possibly matching TRBD1 (6 bases). The CDR3 is 14 residues long. Trimming stripped 0 bases from V and 6 bases from J, with 11 bases between. Germline V gene data show CDR1 as MGHRA and CDR2 as YSYEKL. CDR3 amino acids: CASSQDRAGDGYTF. CDR3 in DNA: TGCGCCAGCAGCCAAGATCGGGCAGGGGATGGCTACACCTTC.

This clonotype was detected a few times. The chain couples TRBV7-2 to TRBJ2-3, with 8 positions matching TRBD1. The CDR3 totals 16 residues. Germline V gene data show CDR1 as SGHTA and CDR2 as FQGNSA. Losses at the gene ends were 5 bases for V and 6 bases for J; bases not matched to a gene: 13. The CDR3 nucleotides are TGTGCCAGCAGCGCTCAATACAGGGGGTTAGGGGATACGCAGTATTTT. Translated: CASSAQYRGLGDTQYF.

This clonotype was recorded at least ten times. V is TRBV29-1 and J is TRBJ2-3, with D perhaps matching TRBD2 (5 bases). V gave up 7 bases and J gave up 2 bases, with 10 bases separating them. The germline gives CDR1 SQVTM, CDR2 ANQGSEA. This CDR3 is built from 12 residues. The CDR3 DNA reads TGCAGCGCCGTAGCGTACACAGATACGCAGTATTTT. Translating it yields CSAVAYTDTQYF.

This clonotype was counted at least ten times. This chain joins TRBV12-3 or TRBV12-4 and TRBJ2-7; D possibly corresponds to TRBD1 (5 bases). Trimming took 6 bases from V and 0 from J, leaving 9 bases between them. There are 13 residues in the CDR3. The CDR3 nucleotides read TGTGCCAGCAGCCCCCAGGGCTCCTACGAGCAGTACTTC. It yields the protein CASSPQGSYEQYF.

The chain joins TRBV18 to TRBJ2-5; unclear D gene. The CDR3 is 13 residues long. Trimming removed 2 bases at V and 5 bases at J, with 9 bases between. CDR1 KGHSH and CDR2 LQKENI come from the germline V gene. CDR3 DNA: TGTGCCAGCTCACCAGGTAGATCGGAGACCCAGTACTTC. Protein product: CASSPGRSETQYF.

This chain joins TRBV7-8 and TRBJ1-2, with D possibly being TRBD1 (6 bases). Trimming removed 8 bases from V and 6 bases from J, with 16 bases in between. Germline V gene sequence: CDR1 SGHVS, CDR2 FQNEAQ. This CDR3 has 13 amino acids. The CDR3 loop is CASARGGGDGYTF. As DNA, the CDR3 is TGTGCCAGCGCGAGGGGGGGAGGAGATGGCTACACCTTC. The full variable domain, rest sourced from reference TRBV7-8 and TRBJ1-2, is GAGVSQSPRYKVAKRGQDVALRCDPISGHVSLFWYQQALGQGPEFLTYFQNEAQLDKSGLPSDRFFAERPEGSVSTLKIQRTQQEDSAVYLCASARGGGDGYTFGSGTRLTVV.